This entry lists 16 T cell receptor beta chains sequenced from one sample in a study of blood T cell repertoires in COVID-19. This table comes from immunoSEQ multiplex PCR, and its TCRdb copy is limited to in-frame clones, with some not included. The sample carries roughly 140,000 clones, about 86% recorded once. Source material: PBMCs or T cells enriched from blood (not recorded which). The receptors here all came from a man between 45 and 60 years old who had recovered from COVID-19.

The rearrangement uses TRBV2 and TRBJ1-5; D may be TRBD1 (5 bases). The CDR3 spans 14 residues. The V gene's germline CDR1 is SNHLY and CDR2 FYNNEI. Trimming took 4 bases from V and 6 from J, leaving 13 bases between them. Here the CDR3 reads CASSAGGGSQPQHF. CDR3 nucleotide sequence: TGTGCCAGCAGTGCTGGTGGGGGGTCTCAGCCCCAGCATTTT.

The rearrangement joins TRBV2 to TRBJ1-3; TRBD1 aligns across 10 bases. CDR1 and CDR2 (germline): SNHLY, FYNNEI. V lost 6 bases to trimming and J lost 4 bases; unmatched junction nucleotides: 6. This CDR3 spans 15 amino acids. CDR3 sequence (DNA): TGTGCCAGCAGGAGACAGGGGGCGAGGGGAAACACCATATATTTT. Translation: CASRRQGARGNTIYF.

The chain carries TRBV11-2 and TRBJ1-6, with D hard to call. CDR1 is SGHAT, CDR2 FQNNGV, per germline. The V gene lost 2 bases and the J gene lost 6 bases, with 11 bases spanning the gap. The CDR3 spans 15 residues. In DNA form, the CDR3 reads TGTGCCAGCAGCTTACCCTCACGGAGTAATTCACCCCTCCACTTT. Its translation: CASSLPSRSNSPLHF.

The chain employs TRBV13 and TRBJ2-7; 12 bases align to TRBD2. CDR1 PRHDT and CDR2 FYEKMQ come from the germline V gene (reference sequence). V shed 2 bases and J 3 bases; nucleotides not matched to a gene: 8. CDR3 length: 17 residues. The CDR3 bases are TGTGCCAGCAGCTTAACCCTTGGACTAGCGGGGTTCTACGAGCAGTACTTC. Its protein is CASSLTLGLAGFYEQYF.

The DNA for the CDR3 is TGTGCCTGGAGTGGTAGGGGAAAAACGAACACCGGGGAGCTGTTTTTT. Translated, it gives CAWSGRGKTNTGELFF. The gene calls are TRBV30 and TRBJ2-2; D is perhaps TRBD1 (5 bases). This CDR3 spans 16 amino acids. With 1 base removed from V and 0 bases from J, the gap between germline ends came to 12 bases. The germline V gene has CDR1 GTSNPN and CDR2 SVGIG (reference sequence).

This clone turned up a few times. The gene calls are TRBV27 and TRBJ2-5; 10 positions match TRBD1. Trimming cost V 6 bases and J 5 bases; bases outside gene matches: 9. The CDR3 length is 15 residues. The germline V gene encodes CDR1 MNHEY and CDR2 SMNVEV (reference sequence). CDR3 sequence (DNA): TGTGCCAGCAGCCCGCGACAGGGGGCCTGGGAGACCCAGTACTTC. It codes for CASSPRQGAWETQYF.

This sequence joins TRBV10-3 and TRBJ1-2; the match to TRBD1 covers 9 bases. CDR1 is ENHRY, CDR2 SYGVKD, per germline. The junction had 8 bases not matched to a gene; V was cut back by 0 bases and J by 0 bases. The CDR3 runs 18 residues. The CDR3 loop is CAISESTGGFQANYGYTF. The DNA for the CDR3 is TGTGCCATCAGTGAGTCGACAGGGGGATTTCAAGCTAACTATGGCTACACCTTC.

This clone was seen more than once but under ten times. This chain connects TRBV18 to TRBJ2-7; D is unresolved. From germline, CDR1 is KGHSH and CDR2 LQKENI. The length of the CDR3 is 14 residues. V gave up 0 bases and J gave up 3 bases, with 9 bases separating them. CDR3 DNA sequence: TGTGCCAGCTCACCACCTACAAACCGCTACGAGCAGTACTTC. Translated: CASSPPTNRYEQYF.

The chain uses TRBV12-3 or TRBV12-4 and TRBJ1-1; D is perhaps TRBD1 (6 bases). The CDR3 runs 13 residues. The V gene lost 4 bases and the J gene lost 4 bases, with 10 bases spanning the gap. Written as DNA, the CDR3 is TGTGCCAGCAGTTGGGCAGGGGCCACTGAAGCTTTCTTT. This translates into CASSWAGATEAFF.

The chain joins TRBV29-1 to TRBJ2-3; possible D gene TRBD1, 5 bases. The CDR3 length is 13 residues. Germline CDR1 and CDR2: SQVTM and ANQGSEA. V dropped 4 bases and J dropped 2 bases, with 10 bases sitting between them. CDR3 bases: TGCAGCGTTGGGGGCAGAAACACAGATACGCAGTATTTT. Protein sequence: CSVGGRNTDTQYF.

This clone was found a few times. The rearrangement joins TRBV19 to TRBJ2-3, with 7 nucleotides matching TRBD1. With 3 bases clipped from V and 2 bases from J, the junction kept 11 bases outside the gene matches. Germline V gene sequence: CDR1 LNHDA, CDR2 SQIVND (reference sequence). The CDR3 is 17 amino acids. The DNA for the CDR3 is TGTGCCAGTAGTATGGTTAGACAGGGCATCGACACAGATACGCAGTATTTT. The encoded protein is CASSMVRQGIDTDTQYF.

J is TRBJ1-2 and V is TRBV19, with 8 nucleotides matching TRBD1. Per the germline V gene, CDR1 is LNHDA and CDR2 is SQIVND (reference sequence). The J segment lost 8 bases and the V segment lost 3 bases, leaving 5 bases of the junction unmatched. This CDR3 has 13 amino acids. The CDR3 region has the DNA TGTGCCAGTAGTATTCGGACAGGGCGAGGCTACACCTTC. Residues: CASSIRTGRGYTF.

The chain uses TRBV5-6 and TRBJ1-6, with a weak D call TRBD1 (5 bases). CDR3 length: 14 residues. Germline CDR1 and CDR2: SGHDT and YYEEEE. The V end was cut by 0 bases, the J end by 10 bases, with 11 bases between. The CDR3 reads CASSLAQVVSPLHF. The CDR3 DNA reads as TGTGCCAGCAGCTTGGCACAGGTGGTCTCACCCCTCCACTTT.

The sample holds many counts of this clone. The genes are TRBV7-3 and TRBJ1-2; D not resolved. Looked up from germline, CDR1 is SGHTA and CDR2 is FQGTGA. The CDR3 contains 14 residues. Trimming took 5 bases from V and 2 from J, leaving 12 bases between them. CDR3 DNA sequence: TGTGCCAGCAGCCCGAACGGGGAAAACTATGGCTACACCTTC. Residues: CASSPNGENYGYTF.

The rearrangement uses TRBV6-5 and TRBJ2-3; perhaps TRBD1 as D (6 bases). V was shortened by 5 bases and J by 1 base, with 10 bases between the two germline ends. CDR1 is MNHEY, CDR2 SVGAGI, per germline. There are 14 residues in the CDR3. The CDR3 nucleotides are TGTGCCAGCAGTCAGGGGCCTGGCACAGATACGCAGTATTTT. Protein product: CASSQGPGTDTQYF.

The rearrangement links TRBV15 to TRBJ1-3, with 7 positions matching TRBD1. Germline values: CDR1 LNHNV, CDR2 YYDKDF (reference sequence). The CDR3 runs to 17 residues. Trimming took 5 bases from V and 2 from J; bases not matched to a gene: 12. CDR3 sequence: CATSRYSPGTAGNTIYF. CDR3 bases: TGTGCCACCAGCCGCTATAGTCCCGGGACAGCTGGAAACACCATATATTTT.